The clone carrying this TCR beta chain occurred a few times. The antigen remains unidentified. This specimen belongs to a study of T cells after yellow fever vaccination. Looking at the study overall: Fractions containing few cells were prepared with SMART-Seq v4 Ultra Low Input. Study-wide points: Most primary-vaccination clones reappeared after the booster (about 96% CD4, around 88% CD8). In FACS-sorted repertoires, abundant clonotypes from the bulk population could appear as contaminants.

By 5'RACE template switching, TCR cDNA was produced, with a universal primer site and UMIs added in the process. TCRdb passed the 5' RACE reads through MiXCR, listing each CDR3 protein once. The table shows about 210,000 distinct CDR3 sequences, with approximately 6.3% occurring only once. The specimen was CD4+ T cells sorted from PBMCs, collected on the day of the yellow fever booster vaccination. This TCR was recovered from a man aged 25 to 45 who received the YFV17D yellow fever vaccine.

Here the CDR3 DNA reads TGTGCCAGCAGCTTTGAGGGTACATCGCGGAACCAAGAGACCCAGTACTTC. The encoded protein is CASSFEGTSRNQETQYF. J is TRBJ2-5 and V is TRBV7-2; weak D call: TRBD2 (5 bases). CDR1 and CDR2 (germline): SGHTA, FQGNSA. Trimming removed 3 bases from V and 0 bases from J, with 17 bases in between. The CDR3 is made up of 17 amino acids.